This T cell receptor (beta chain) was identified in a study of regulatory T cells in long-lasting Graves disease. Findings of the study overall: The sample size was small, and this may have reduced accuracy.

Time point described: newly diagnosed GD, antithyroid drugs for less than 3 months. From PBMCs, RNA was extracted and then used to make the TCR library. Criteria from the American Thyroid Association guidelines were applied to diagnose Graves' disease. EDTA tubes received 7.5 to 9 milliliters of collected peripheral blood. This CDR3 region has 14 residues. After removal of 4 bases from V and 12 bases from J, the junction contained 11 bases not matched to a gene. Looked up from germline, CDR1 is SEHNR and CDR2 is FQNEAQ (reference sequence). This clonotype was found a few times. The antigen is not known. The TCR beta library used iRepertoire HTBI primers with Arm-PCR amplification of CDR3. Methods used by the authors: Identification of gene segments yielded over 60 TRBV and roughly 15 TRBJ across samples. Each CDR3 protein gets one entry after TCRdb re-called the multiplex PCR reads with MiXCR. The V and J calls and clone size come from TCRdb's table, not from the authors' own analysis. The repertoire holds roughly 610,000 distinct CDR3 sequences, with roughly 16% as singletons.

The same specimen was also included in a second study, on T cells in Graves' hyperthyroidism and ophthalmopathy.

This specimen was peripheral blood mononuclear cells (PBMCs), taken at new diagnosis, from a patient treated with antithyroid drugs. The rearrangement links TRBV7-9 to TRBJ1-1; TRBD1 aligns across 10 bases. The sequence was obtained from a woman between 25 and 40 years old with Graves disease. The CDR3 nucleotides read TGTGCCAGCAGCTCGGATCCGACAGGGGGCTTGTCTTTCTTT. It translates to CASSSDPTGGLSFF.